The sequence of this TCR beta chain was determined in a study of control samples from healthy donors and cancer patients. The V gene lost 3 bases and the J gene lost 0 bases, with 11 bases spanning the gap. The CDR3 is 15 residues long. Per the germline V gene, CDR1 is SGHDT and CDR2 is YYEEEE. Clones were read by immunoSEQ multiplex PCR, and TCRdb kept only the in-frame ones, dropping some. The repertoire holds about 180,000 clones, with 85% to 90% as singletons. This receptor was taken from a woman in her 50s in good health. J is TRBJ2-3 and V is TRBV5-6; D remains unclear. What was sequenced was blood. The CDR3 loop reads CASSSVSASTDTQYF. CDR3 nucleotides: TGTGCCAGCAGCTCGGTGTCAGCCAGCACAGATACGCAGTATTTT. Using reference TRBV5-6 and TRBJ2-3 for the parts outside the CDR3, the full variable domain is DAGVTQSPTHLIKTRGQQVTLRCSPKSGHDTVSWYQQALGQGPQFIFQYYEEEERQRGNFPDRFSGHQFPNYSSELNVNALLLGDSALYLCASSSVSASTDTQYFGPGTRLTVL.